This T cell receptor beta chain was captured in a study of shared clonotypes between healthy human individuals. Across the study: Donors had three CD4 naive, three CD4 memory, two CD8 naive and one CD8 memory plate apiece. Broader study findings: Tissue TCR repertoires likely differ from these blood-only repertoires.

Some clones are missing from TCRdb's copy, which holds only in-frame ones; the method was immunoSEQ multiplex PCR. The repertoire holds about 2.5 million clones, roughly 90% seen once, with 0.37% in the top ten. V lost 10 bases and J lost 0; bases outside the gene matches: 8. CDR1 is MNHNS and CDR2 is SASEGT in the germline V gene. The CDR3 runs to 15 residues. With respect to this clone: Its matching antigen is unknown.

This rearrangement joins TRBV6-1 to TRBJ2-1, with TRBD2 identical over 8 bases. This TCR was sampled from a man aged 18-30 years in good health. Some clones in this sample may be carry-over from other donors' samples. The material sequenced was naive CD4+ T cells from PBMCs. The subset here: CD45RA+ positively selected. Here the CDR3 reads CATRSGTSSYNEQFF. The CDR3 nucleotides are TGTGCCACCCGCTCCGGGACTAGCTCCTACAATGAGCAGTTCTTC.